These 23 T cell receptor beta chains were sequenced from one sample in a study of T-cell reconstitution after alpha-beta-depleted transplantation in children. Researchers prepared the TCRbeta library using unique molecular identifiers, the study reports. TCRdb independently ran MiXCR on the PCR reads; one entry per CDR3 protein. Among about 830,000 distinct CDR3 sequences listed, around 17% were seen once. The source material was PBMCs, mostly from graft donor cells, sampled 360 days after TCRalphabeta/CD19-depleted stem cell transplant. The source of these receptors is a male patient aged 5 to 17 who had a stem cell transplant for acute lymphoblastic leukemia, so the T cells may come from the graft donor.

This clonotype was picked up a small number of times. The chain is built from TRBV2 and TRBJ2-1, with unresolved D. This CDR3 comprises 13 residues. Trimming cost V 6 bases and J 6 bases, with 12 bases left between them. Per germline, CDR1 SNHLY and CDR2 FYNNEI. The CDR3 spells CASRDGHSNEQFF. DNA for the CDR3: TGTGCCAGCAGGGACGGCCACTCCAATGAGCAGTTCTTC. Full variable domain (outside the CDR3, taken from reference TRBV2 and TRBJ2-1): EPEVTQTPSHQVTQMGQEVILRCVPISNHLYFYWYRQILGQKVEFLVSFYNNEISEKSEIFDDQFSVERPDGSNFTLKIRSTKLEDSAMYFCASRDGHSNEQFFGPGTRLTVL.

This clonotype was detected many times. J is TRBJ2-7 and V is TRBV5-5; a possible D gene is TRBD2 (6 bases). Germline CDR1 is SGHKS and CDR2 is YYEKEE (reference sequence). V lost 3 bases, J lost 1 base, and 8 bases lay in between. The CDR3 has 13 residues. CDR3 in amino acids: CASSWGTSYEQYF. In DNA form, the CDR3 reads TGTGCCAGCAGCTGGGGGACTTCCTACGAGCAGTACTTC.

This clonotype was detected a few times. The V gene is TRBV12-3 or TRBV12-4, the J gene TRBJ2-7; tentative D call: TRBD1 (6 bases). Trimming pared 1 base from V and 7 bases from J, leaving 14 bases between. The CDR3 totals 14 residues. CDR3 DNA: TGTGCCAGCAGTTTAGGTGGCAGGGGATGGGAGCAGTACTTC. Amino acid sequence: CASSLGGRGWEQYF.

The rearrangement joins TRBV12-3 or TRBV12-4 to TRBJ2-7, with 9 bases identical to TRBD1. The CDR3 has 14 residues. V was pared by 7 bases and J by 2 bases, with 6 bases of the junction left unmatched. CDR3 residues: CASTLTGGAYEQYF. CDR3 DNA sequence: TGTGCCAGCACCTTGACAGGGGGGGCCTACGAGCAGTACTTC.

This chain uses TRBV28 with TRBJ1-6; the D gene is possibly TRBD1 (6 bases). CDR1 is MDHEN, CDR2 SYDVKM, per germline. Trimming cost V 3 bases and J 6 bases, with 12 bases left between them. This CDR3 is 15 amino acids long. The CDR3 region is CASSFQGPSNSPLHF. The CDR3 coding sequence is TGTGCCAGCAGTTTTCAGGGGCCTTCTAATTCACCCCTCCACTTT.

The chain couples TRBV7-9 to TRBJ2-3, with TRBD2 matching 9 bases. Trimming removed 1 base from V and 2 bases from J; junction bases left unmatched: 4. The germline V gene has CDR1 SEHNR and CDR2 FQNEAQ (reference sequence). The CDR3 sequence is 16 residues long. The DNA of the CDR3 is TGTGCCAGCAGCTTAGGACTAGCGGACTACACAGATACGCAGTATTTT. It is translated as CASSLGLADYTDTQYF.

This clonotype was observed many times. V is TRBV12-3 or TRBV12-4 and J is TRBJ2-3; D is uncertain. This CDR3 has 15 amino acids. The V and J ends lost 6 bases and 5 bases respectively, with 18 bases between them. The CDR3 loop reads CASSFSLGEEDTQYF. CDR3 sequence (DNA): TGTGCCAGCAGCTTTAGTTTGGGTGAAGAAGATACGCAGTATTTT.

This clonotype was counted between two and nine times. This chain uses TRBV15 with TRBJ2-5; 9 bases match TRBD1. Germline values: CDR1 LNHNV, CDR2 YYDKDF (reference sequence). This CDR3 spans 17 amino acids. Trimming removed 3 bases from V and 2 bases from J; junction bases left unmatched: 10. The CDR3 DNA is TGTGCCACCAGCAGGGCCCGCTTGACAGGGGGGCAAGAGACCCAGTACTTC. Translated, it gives CATSRARLTGGQETQYF.

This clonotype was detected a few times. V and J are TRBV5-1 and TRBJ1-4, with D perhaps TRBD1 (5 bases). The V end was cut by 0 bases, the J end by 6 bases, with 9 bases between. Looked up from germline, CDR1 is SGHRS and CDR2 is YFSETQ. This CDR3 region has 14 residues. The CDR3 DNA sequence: TGCGCCAGCAGCTTGGCAGGGAGGGATGAAAAACTGTTTTTT. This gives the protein CASSLAGRDEKLFF.

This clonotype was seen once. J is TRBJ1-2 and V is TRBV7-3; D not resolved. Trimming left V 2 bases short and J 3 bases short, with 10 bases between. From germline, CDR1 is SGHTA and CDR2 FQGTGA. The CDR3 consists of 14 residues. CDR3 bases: TGTGCCAGCAGCTTAGGCAGCTTGGACTATGGCTACACCTTC. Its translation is CASSLGSLDYGYTF.

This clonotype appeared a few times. The CDR3: CASSSPVDTEAFF. In nucleotides, the CDR3 is TGTGCCAGCAGCTCTCCCGTAGACACTGAAGCTTTCTTT. The chain combines TRBV7-9 with TRBJ1-1; D is ambiguous. Germline V gives CDR1 SEHNR, CDR2 FQNEAQ (reference sequence). The CDR3 is 13 amino acids. V was trimmed by 4 bases and J by 3 bases, leaving 9 bases between them.

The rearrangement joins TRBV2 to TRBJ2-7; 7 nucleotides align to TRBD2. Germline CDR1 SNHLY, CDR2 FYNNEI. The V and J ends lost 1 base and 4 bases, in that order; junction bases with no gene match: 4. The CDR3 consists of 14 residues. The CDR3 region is CASSEGTRPYEQYF. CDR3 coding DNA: TGTGCCAGCAGTGAAGGGACTAGGCCTTACGAGCAGTACTTC.

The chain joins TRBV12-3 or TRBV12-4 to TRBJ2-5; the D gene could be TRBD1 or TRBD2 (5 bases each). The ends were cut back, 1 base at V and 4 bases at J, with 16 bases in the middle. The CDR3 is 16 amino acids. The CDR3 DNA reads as TGTGCCAGCAGTTTAGGAGGGGCTAGCTTAAGAGAGACCCAGTACTTC. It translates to CASSLGGASLRETQYF.

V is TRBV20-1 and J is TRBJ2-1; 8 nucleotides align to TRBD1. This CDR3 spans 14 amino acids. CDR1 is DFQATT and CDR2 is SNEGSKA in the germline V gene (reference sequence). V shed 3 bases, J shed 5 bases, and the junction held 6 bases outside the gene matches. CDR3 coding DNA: TGCAGTGCTAGCCGAGACAGGGGTGACAATGAGCAGTTCTTC. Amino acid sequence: CSASRDRGDNEQFF.

The CDR3 DNA reads TGTGCCAGCAGACCCAGGCGGGCCTACAATGAGCAGTTCTTC. Translation: CASRPRRAYNEQFF. The chain has TRBV5-8 and TRBJ2-1, with TRBD2 as a possible D gene (5 bases). The CDR3 runs to 14 residues. V lost 5 bases, J lost 2 bases, and 11 bases lay in between. The germline gives CDR1 SGHTS, CDR2 YDEGEE.

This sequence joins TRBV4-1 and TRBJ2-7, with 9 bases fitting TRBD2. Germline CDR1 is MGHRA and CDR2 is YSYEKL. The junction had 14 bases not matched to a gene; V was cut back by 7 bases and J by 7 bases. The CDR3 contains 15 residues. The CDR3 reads CASTSSGNPPWEQYF. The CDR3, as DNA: TGCGCCAGCACCTCTAGCGGGAACCCACCCTGGGAGCAGTACTTC.

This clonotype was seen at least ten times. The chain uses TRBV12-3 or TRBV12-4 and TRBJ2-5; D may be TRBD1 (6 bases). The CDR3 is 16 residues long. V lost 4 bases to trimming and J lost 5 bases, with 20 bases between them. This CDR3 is CASSSSYRVRVETQYF. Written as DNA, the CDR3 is TGTGCCAGCAGTTCATCTTACAGGGTGAGGGTGGAGACCCAGTACTTC.

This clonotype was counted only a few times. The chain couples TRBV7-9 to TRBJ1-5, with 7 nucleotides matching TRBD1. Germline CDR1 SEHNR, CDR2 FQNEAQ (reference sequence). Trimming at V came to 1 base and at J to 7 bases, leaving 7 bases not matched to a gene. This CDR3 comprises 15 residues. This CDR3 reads CASSLDGQAKQPQHF. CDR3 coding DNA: TGTGCCAGCAGCTTAGATGGACAGGCGAAACAGCCCCAGCATTTT.

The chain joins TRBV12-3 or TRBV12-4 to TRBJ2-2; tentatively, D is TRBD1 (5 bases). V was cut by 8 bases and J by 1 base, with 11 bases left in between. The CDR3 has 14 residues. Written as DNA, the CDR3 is TGTGCCAGCGGTCCCACAGGGAACACCGGGGAGCTGTTTTTT. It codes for CASGPTGNTGELFF.

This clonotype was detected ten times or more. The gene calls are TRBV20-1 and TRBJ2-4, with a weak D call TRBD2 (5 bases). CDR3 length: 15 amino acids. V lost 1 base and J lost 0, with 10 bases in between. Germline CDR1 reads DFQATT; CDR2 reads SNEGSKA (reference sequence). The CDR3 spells CSARGETLAKNIQYF. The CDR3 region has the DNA TGCAGTGCTAGAGGGGAGACTTTAGCCAAAAACATTCAGTACTTC.

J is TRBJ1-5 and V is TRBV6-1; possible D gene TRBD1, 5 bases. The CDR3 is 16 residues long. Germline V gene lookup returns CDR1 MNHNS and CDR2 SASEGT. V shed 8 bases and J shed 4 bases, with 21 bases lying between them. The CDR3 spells CASRQTQGLRNQPQHF. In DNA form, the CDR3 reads TGTGCCAGCCGACAAACTCAGGGTCTCCGTAATCAGCCCCAGCATTTT.

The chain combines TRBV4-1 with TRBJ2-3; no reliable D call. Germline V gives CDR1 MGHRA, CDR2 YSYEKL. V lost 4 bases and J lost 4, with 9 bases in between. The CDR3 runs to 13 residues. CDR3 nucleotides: TGCGCCAGCAGCCCGATAGCATCAGATACGCAGTATTTT. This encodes CASSPIASDTQYF.

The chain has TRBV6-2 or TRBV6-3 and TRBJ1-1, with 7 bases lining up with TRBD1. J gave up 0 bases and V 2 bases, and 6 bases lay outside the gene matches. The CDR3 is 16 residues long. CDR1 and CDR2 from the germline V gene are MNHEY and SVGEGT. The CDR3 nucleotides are TGTGCCAGCAGTTACCCACAGGGGCGCTTGAACACTGAAGCTTTCTTT. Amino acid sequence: CASSYPQGRLNTEAFF.